This T cell receptor (beta chain) was sequenced in a study of blood T cell repertoires in COVID-19. The overall study: Acute-phase and convalescent COVID-19 samples originated in the United States, Italy and Spain.

Authors' data handling: Quantification of nucleated cells was approximated via reference gene primer amplification. Generated by immunoSEQ multiplex PCR, the TCRdb table keeps only in-frame clones and is missing some. The V and J calls and clone size were taken over from that table, and D and trimming were inferred from the DNA. This repertoire shows around 230,000 clones, about nine tenths found once; its top ten account for over 3%. Participants were aged roughly 18 to 89 years, lived in 24 US areas, and enrolled virtually. Participants had their cohort set by participant-reported clinical history. Germline V lookup: CDR1 SGHNT, CDR2 YYREEE (reference sequence). The V end lost 3 bases, the J end lost 5 bases, and 8 bases lay between the germline ends. CDR3 length equals 13 residues.

This receptor was identified in a woman aged 40-49 years with acute COVID-19. The source material was PBMCs or T cells enriched from blood (not recorded which). The chain employs TRBV5-4 and TRBJ1-4, with unresolved D. In DNA form, the CDR3 reads TGTGCCAGCAGCTCGCAGACAAATGAAAAACTGTTTTTT. The encoded protein is CASSSQTNEKLFF.